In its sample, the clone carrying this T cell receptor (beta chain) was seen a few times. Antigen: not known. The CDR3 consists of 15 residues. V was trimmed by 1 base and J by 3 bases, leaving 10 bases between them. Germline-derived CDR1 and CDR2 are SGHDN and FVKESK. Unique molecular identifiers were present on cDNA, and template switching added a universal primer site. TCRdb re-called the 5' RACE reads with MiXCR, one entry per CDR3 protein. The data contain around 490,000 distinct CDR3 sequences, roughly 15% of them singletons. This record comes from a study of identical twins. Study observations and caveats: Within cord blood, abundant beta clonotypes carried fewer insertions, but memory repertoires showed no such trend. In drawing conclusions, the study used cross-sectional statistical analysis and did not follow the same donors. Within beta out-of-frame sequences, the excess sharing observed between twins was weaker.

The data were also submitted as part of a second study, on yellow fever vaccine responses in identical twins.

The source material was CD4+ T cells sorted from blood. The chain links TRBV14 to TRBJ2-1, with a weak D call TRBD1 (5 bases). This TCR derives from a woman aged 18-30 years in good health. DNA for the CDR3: TGTGCCAGCAGCCAAGGGGCAGGGTTCTACAATGAGCAGTTCTTC. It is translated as CASSQGAGFYNEQFF. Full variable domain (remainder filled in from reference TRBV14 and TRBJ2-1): EAGVTQFPSHSVIEKGQTVTLRCDPISGHDNLYWYRRVMGKEIKFLLHFVKESKQDESGMPNNRFLAERTGGTYSTLKVQPAELEDSGVYFCASSQGAGFYNEQFFGPGTRLTVL.